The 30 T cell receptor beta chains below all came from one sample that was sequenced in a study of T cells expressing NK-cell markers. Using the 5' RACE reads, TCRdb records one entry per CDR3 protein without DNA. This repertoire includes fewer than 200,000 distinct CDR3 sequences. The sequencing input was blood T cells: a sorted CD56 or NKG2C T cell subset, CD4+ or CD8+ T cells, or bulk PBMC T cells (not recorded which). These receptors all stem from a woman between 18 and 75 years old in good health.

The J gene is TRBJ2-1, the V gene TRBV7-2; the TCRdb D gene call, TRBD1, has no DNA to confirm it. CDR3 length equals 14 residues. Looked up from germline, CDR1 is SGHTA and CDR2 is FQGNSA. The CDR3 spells CASTTRGPYNEQFF.

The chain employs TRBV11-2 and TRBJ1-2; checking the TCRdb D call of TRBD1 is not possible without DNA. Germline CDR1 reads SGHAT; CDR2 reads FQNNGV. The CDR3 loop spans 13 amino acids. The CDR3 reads CASSLSGGYGYTF.

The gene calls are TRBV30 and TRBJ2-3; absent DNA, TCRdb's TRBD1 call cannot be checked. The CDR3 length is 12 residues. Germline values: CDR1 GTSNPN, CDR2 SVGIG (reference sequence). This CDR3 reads CGGGQNTDTQYF.

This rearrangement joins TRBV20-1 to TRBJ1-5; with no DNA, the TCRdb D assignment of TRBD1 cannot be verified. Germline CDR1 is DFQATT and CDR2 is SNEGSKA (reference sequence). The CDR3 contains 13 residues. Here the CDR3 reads CSAGTGTDQPQHF.

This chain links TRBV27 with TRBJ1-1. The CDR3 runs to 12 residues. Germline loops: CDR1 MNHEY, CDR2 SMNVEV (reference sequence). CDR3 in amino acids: CASSSFYTEAFF.

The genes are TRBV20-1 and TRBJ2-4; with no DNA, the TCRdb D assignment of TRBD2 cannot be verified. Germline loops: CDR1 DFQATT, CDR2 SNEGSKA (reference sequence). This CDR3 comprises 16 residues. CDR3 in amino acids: CSARGAGLTSKNIQYF.

CDR3 in amino acids: CASSLIGQGTSPLHF. The chain carries TRBV7-2 and TRBJ1-6; TCRdb returns TRBD1, unconfirmable since there is no DNA. CDR3 length equals 15 residues. CDR1 is SGHTA and CDR2 is FQGNSA in the germline V gene.

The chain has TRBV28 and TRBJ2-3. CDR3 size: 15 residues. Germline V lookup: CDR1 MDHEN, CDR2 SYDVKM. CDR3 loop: CASSLITDSTDTQYF. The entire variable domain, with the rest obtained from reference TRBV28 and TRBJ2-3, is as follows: DVKVTQSSRYLVKRTGEKVFLECVQDMDHENMFWYRQDPGLGLRLIYFSYDVKMKEKGDIPEGYSVSREKKERFSLILESASTNQTSMYLCASSLITDSTDTQYFGPGTRLTVL.

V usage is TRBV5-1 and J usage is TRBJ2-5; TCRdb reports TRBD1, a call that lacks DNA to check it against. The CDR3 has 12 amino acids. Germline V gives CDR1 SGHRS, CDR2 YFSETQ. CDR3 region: CASSMSRGTQYF.

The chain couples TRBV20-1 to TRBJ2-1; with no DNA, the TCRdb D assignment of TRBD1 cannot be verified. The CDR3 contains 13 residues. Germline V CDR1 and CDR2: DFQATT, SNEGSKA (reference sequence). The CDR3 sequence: CTVGGGTYNEQFF.

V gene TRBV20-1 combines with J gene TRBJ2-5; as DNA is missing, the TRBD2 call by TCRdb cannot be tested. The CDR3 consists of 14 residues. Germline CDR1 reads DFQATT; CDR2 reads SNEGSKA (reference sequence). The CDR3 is CSAGDYLAEETQYF.

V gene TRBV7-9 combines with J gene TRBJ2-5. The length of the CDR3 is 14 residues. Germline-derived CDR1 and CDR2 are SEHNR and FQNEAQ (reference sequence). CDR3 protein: CASSLPTSVETQYF.

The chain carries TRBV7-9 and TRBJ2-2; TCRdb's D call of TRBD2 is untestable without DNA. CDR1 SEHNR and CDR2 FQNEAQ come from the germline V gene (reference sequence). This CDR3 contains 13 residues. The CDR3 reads CASSFTSHGELFF.

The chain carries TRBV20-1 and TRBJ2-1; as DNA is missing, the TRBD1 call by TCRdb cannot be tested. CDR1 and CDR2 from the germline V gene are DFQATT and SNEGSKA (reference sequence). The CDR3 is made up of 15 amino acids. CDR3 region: CSARPFEEGRDEQFF.

The CDR3 sequence is CASSGGQGPYNEQFF. The chain couples TRBV28 to TRBJ2-1; the TCRdb D gene call, TRBD1, has no DNA to confirm it. The CDR3 is 15 residues long. CDR1 and CDR2 (germline): MDHEN, SYDVKM.

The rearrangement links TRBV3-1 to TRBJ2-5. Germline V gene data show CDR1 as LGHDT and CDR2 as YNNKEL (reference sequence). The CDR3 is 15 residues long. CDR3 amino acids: CASSQAGQPRKTQYF.

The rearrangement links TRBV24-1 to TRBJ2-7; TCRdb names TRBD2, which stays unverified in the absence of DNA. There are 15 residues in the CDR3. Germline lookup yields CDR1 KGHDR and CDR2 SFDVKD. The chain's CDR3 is CATSGGVAASYEQYF.

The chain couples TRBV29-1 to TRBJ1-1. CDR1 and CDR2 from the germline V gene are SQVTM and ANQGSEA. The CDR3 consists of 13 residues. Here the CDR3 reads CSVVGPMNTEAFF.

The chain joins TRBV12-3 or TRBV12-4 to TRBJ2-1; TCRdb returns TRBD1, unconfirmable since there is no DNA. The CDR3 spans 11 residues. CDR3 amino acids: CASRSRDRAFF.

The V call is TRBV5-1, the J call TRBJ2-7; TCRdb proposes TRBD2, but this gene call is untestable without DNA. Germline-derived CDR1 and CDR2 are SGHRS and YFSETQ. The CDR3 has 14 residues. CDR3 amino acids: CASRPGTSLYEQYF. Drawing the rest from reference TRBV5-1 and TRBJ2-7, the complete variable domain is KAGVTQTPRYLIKTRGQQVTLSCSPISGHRSVSWYQQTPGQGLQFLFEYFSETQRNKGNFPGRFSGRQFSNSRSEMNVSTLELGDSALYLCASRPGTSLYEQYFGPGTRLTVT.

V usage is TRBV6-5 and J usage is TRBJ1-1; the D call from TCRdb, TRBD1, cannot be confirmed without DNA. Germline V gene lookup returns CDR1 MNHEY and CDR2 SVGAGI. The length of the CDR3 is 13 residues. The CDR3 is CASSFRDRMKAFF.

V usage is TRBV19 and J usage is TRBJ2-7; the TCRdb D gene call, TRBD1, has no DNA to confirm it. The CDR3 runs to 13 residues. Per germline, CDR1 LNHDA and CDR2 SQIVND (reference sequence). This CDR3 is CASAETGGDEQYF.

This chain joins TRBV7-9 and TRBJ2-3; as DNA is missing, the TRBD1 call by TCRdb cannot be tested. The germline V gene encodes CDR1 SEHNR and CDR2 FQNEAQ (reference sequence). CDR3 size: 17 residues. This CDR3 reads CASRSYGQGPAADTQYF.

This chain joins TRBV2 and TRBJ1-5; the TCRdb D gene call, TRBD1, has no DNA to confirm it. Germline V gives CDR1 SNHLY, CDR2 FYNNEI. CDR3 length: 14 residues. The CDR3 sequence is CASSDRAGNQPQHF.

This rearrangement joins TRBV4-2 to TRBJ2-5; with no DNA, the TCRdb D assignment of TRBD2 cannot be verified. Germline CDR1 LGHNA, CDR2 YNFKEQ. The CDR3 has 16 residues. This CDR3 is CASSQGPSGARETQYF.

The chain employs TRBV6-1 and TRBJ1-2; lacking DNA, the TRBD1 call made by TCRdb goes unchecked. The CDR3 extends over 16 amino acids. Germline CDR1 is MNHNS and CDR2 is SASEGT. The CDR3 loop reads CASGGILGQDGHGYTF.

The CDR3 loop reads CSATATGNSEKLFF. The chain joins TRBV20-1 to TRBJ1-4; as DNA is missing, the TRBD1 call by TCRdb cannot be tested. The germline gives CDR1 DFQATT, CDR2 SNEGSKA (reference sequence). This CDR3 comprises 14 residues.

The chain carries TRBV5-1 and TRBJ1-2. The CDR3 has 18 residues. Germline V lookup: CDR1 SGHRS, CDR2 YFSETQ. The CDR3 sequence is CASSLVSSASSISYGYTF.

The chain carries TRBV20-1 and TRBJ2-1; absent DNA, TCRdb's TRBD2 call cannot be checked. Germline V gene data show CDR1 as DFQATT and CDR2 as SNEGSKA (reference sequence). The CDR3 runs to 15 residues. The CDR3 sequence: CSARGPGLALNEQFF.

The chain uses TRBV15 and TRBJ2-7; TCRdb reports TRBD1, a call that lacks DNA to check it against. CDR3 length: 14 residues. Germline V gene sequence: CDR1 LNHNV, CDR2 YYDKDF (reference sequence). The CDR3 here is CATSRDRRSREQYF.